Presented here are 10 T cell receptor beta chains from one specimen sequenced in a study of blood T cell repertoires in COVID-19 (dated by TCRdb to the early 2020s). The library was produced with the immunoSEQ multiplex PCR assay. TCRdb stores this immuneACCESS table with in-frame sequences only. Part of the clones is absent; in the studies checked, under half of the shortfall reflects unresolved V genes, and no reason is known for the rest. This sample is represented by 140,000 to 150,000 clones; over 70% of them were singletons. The ten largest account for around 1.8% of the sample. The sequenced sample was peripheral blood. The receptors originated from a woman in her sixties with acute or convalescent COVID-19.

The rearrangement links TRBV5-1 to TRBJ1-1, with D possibly being TRBD1 (6 bases). Per the germline V gene, CDR1 is SGHRS and CDR2 is YFSETQ. The CDR3 is 17 residues long. The V and J ends lost 2 bases and 1 base respectively, with 18 bases between them. This CDR3 is CASSLNRDTSPNTEAFF. As DNA, the CDR3 is TGCGCCAGCAGCTTAAACCGGGACACATCCCCGAACACTGAAGCTTTCTTT.

This sequence joins TRBV10-3 and TRBJ2-6; 11 bases align to TRBD1. Germline V gene sequence: CDR1 ENHRY, CDR2 SYGVKD. The CDR3 runs to 16 residues. J was trimmed by 4 bases and V by 7 bases; bases with no gene match: 6. CDR3 protein: CAIKSDRGPGANVLTF. The CDR3 coding sequence is TGTGCCATCAAATCGGACAGGGGGCCCGGGGCCAACGTCCTGACTTTC.

This clone was detected only a few times. V and J are TRBV20-1 and TRBJ1-2; 7 bases are a match to TRBD1. The CDR3 runs 13 residues. Trimming took 3 bases from V and 4 from J; bases not matched to a gene: 5. Germline CDR1 is DFQATT and CDR2 is SNEGSKA (reference sequence). The CDR3 loop reads CSASGDRAYGYTF. The DNA for the CDR3 is TGCAGTGCTAGTGGCGACAGGGCCTATGGCTACACCTTC.

The chain recombines TRBV7-8 with TRBJ2-7, with D maybe TRBD2 (5 bases). The ends were cut back, 2 bases at V and 2 bases at J, with 13 bases in the middle. Germline values: CDR1 SGHVS, CDR2 FQNEAQ. This CDR3 has 15 amino acids. CDR3 residues: CASSLRGRKTYEQYF. CDR3 coding DNA: TGTGCCAGCAGCTTACGAGGGCGGAAAACCTACGAGCAGTACTTC. The full variable domain, with the rest looked up from reference TRBV7-8 and TRBJ2-7, is GAGVSQSPRYKVAKRGQDVALRCDPISGHVSLFWYQQALGQGPEFLTYFQNEAQLDKSGLPSDRFFAERPEGSVSTLKIQRTQQEDSAVYLCASSLRGRKTYEQYFGPGTRLTVT.

The chain uses TRBV7-9 and TRBJ2-2; 14 bases match TRBD2. Germline V gene data show CDR1 as SEHNR and CDR2 as FQNEAQ (reference sequence). The length of the CDR3 is 15 residues. V lost 5 bases and J lost 7; bases outside the gene matches: 3. The CDR3 nucleotides are TGTGCCAGCAGCCAGGGACTAGCGGGAGTCGGGGAGCTGTTTTTT. Its translation: CASSQGLAGVGELFF.

The J gene is TRBJ2-1, the V gene TRBV6-5; D gene uncertain. Per the germline V gene, CDR1 is MNHEY and CDR2 is SVGAGI. This CDR3 comprises 16 residues. V dropped 0 bases and J dropped 5 bases, with 14 bases sitting between them. Here the CDR3 reads CASSYSASAPDNEQFF. As DNA, the CDR3 is TGTGCCAGCAGTTACTCGGCAAGCGCGCCCGACAATGAGCAGTTCTTC.

The chain has TRBV7-9 and TRBJ2-7; D not resolved. V lost 1 base to trimming and J lost 2 bases, with 6 bases between them. This CDR3 is 13 amino acids long. Germline V CDR1 and CDR2: SEHNR, FQNEAQ (reference sequence). The CDR3 region is CASSLDFTYEQYF. For the CDR3, the DNA is TGTGCCAGCAGCTTAGATTTTACCTACGAGCAGTACTTC.

V gene TRBV24-1 combines with J gene TRBJ2-1; possible D gene TRBD1, 6 bases. Germline CDR1 reads KGHDR; CDR2 reads SFDVKD. V lost 7 bases and J 7 bases, leaving 13 bases between the germline ends. The CDR3 has 13 amino acids. The CDR3 coding sequence is TGTGCCACCAGAGACCCACAGGGTAATGAGCAGTTCTTC. Residues: CATRDPQGNEQFF.

The chain joins TRBV6-1 to TRBJ2-7; TRBD2 is a possible D gene (7 bases). CDR1 is MNHNS and CDR2 is SASEGT in the germline V gene. Trimming took off 1 base at V and 1 base at J, with 14 bases between the two ends. The CDR3 loop spans 16 amino acids. CDR3 loop: CASSEVGGGLSYEQYF. For the CDR3, the DNA is TGTGCCAGCAGTGAAGTGGGCGGGGGCTTGTCCTACGAGCAGTACTTC.

The V and J genes are TRBV27 and TRBJ1-2, with D maybe TRBD1 (5 bases). V lost 3 bases and J lost 4, with 9 bases in between. The germline gives CDR1 MNHEY, CDR2 SMNVEV (reference sequence). CDR3 size: 13 residues. The CDR3 region has the DNA TGTGCCAGCAGTTTCGGGGGGAGCTATGGCTACACCTTC. Protein sequence: CASSFGGSYGYTF.